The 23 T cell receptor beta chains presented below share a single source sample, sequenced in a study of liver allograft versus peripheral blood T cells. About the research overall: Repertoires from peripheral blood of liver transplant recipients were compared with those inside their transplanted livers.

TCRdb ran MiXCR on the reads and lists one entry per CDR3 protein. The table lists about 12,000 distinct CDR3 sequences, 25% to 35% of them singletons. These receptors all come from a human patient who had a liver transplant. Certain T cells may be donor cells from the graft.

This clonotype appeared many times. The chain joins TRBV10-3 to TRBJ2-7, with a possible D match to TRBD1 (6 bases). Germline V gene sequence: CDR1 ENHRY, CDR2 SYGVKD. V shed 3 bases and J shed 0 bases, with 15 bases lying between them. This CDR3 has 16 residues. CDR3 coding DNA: TGTGCCATCAGTGAACCTACCAGGGGAAGCTCCTACGAGCAGTACTTC. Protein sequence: CAISEPTRGSSYEQYF.

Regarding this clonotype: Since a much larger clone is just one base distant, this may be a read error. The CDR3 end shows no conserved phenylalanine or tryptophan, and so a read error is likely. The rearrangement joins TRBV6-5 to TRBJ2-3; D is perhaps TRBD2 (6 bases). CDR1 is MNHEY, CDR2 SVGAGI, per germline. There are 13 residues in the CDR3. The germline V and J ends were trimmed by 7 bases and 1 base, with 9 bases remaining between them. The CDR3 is CASTASGTDTQYY. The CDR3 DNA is TGTGCCAGCACCGCTAGCGGCACAGATACGCAGTATTAT.

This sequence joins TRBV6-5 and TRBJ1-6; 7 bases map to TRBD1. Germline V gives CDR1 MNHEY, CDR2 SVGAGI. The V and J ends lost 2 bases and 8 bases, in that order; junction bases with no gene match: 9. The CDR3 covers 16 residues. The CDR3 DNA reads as TGTGCCAGCAGTTACGCCCGGGACAGACGATATTCACCCCTCCACTTT. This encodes CASSYARDRRYSPLHF.

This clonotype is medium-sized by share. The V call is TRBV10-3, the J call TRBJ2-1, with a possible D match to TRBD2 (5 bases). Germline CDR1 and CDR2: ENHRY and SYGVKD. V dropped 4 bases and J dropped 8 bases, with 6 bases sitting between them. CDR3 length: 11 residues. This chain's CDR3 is CAISGEYEQFF. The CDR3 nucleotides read TGTGCCATCAGTGGGGAGTATGAGCAGTTCTTC.

The CDR3 loop is CASSPRDRGLNSPLHF. DNA of the CDR3: TGTGCCAGCTCACCACGGGACAGGGGGCTCAATTCACCCCTCCACTTT. J is TRBJ1-6 and V is TRBV18; 12 nucleotides match TRBD1. Germline V CDR1 and CDR2: KGHSH, LQKENI. This CDR3 has 16 residues. The V and J ends lost 1 base and 7 bases, in that order; junction bases with no gene match: 2.

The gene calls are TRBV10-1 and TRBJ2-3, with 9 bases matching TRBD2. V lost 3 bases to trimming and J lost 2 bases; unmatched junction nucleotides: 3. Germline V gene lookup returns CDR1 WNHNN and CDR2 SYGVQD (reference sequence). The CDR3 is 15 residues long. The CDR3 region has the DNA TGCGCCAGCAGTGATCCTAGCGGGGACACAGATACGCAGTATTTT. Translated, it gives CASSDPSGDTDTQYF.

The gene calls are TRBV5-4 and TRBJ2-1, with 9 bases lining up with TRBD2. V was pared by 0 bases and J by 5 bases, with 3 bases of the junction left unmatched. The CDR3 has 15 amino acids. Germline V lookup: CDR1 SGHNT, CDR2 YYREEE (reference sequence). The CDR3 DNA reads TGTGCCAGCAGCTTGGAGGGACTAGCTGACAATGAGCAGTTCTTC. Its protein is CASSLEGLADNEQFF.

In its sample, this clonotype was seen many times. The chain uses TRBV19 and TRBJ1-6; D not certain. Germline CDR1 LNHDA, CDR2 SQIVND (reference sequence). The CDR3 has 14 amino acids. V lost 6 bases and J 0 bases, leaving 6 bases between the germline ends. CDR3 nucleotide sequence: TGTGCCAGTAGCAGCAGCTCCTATAATTCACCCCTCCACTTT. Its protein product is CASSSSSYNSPLHF.

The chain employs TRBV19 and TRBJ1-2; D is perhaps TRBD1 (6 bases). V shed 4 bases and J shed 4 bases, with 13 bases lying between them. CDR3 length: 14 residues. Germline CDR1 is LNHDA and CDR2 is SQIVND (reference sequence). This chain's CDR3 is CASSTGDTTYGYTF. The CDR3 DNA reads TGTGCCAGTAGTACGGGGGACACAACCTATGGCTACACCTTC.

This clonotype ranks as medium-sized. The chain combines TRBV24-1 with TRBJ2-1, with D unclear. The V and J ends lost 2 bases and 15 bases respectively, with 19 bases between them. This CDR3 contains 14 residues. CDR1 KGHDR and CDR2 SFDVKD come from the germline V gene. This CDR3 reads CATSDSSTLTGGFF. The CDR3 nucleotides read TGTGCCACCAGTGATTCCTCGACGCTTACCGGCGGGTTCTTC.

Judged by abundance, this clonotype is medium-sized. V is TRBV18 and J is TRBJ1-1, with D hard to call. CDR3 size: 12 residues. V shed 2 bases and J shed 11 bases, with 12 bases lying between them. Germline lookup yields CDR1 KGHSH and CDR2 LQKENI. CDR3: CASSPDGLEAFF. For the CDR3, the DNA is TGTGCCAGCTCACCAGACGGTCTGGAGGCTTTCTTT.

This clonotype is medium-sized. The CDR3 sequence: CASSRGQVRSNEQFF. The CDR3 region has the DNA TGTGCCAGTAGTCGTGGACAGGTACGGAGCAATGAGCAGTTCTTC. The chain uses TRBV19 and TRBJ2-1; 7 bases are a match to TRBD1. Germline loops: CDR1 LNHDA, CDR2 SQIVND (reference sequence). The junction had 10 bases not matched to a gene; V was cut back by 5 bases and J by 6 bases. The CDR3 consists of 15 residues.

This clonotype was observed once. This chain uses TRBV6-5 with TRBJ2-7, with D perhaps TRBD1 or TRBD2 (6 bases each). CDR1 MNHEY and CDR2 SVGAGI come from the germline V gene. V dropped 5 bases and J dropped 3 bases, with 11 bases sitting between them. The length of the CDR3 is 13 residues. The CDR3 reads CASSNEGGYEQYF. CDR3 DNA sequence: TGTGCCAGCAGTAACGAGGGGGGCTACGAGCAGTACTTC.

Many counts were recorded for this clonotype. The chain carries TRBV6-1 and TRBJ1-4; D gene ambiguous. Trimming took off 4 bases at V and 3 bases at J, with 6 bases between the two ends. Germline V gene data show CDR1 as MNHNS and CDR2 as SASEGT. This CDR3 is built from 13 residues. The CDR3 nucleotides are TGTGCCAGCAGTGGCGTAGCTAATGAAAAACTGTTTTTT. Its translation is CASSGVANEKLFF.

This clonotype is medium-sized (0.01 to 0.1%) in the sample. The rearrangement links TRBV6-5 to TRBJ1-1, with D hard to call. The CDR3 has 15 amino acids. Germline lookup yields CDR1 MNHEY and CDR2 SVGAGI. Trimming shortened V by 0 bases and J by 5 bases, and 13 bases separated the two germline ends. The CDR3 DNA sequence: TGTGCCAGCAGTTACTCGATATCGGAGAGAACTGAAGCTTTCTTT. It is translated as CASSYSISERTEAFF.

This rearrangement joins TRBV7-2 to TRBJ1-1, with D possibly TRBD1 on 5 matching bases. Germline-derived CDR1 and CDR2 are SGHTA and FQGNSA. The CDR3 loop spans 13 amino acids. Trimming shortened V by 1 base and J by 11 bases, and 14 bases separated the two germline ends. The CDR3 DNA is TGTGCCAGCAGCTTAGATTTAGGGGAAGGGGCTTTCTTT. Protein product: CASSLDLGEGAFF. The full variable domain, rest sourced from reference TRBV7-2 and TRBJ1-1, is GAGVSQSPSNKVTEKGKDVELRCDPISGHTALYWYRQSLGQGLEFLIYFQGNSAPDKSGLPSDRFSAERTGGSVSTLTIQRTQQEDSAVYLCASSLDLGEGAFFGQGTRLTVV.

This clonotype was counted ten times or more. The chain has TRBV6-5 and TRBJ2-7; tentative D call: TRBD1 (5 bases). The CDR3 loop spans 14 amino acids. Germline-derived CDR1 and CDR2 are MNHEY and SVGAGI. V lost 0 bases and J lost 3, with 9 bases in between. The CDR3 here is CASSYSGASYEQYF. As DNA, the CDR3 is TGTGCCAGCAGTTACTCAGGGGCAAGCTACGAGCAGTACTTC.

The CDR3 is CASSVQSNTGELFF. Written as DNA, the CDR3 is TGTGCCAGCAGCGTACAATCGAACACCGGGGAGCTGTTTTTT. The gene calls are TRBV9 and TRBJ2-2; no reliable D call. The germline V gene has CDR1 SGDLS and CDR2 YYNGEE. CDR3 length equals 14 residues. The V end lost 1 base, the J end lost 0 bases, and 4 bases lay between the germline ends.

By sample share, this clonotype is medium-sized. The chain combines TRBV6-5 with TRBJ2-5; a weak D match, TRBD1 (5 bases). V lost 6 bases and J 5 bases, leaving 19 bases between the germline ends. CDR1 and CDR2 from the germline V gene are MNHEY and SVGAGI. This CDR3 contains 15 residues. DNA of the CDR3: TGTGCCAGCAGCTCCCACACAGGTCCCGTGGAGACCCAGTACTTC. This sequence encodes CASSSHTGPVETQYF.

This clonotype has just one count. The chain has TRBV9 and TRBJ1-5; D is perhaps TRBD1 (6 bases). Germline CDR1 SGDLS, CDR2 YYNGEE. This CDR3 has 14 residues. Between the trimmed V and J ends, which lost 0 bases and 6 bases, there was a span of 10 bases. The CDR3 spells CASSVAGDGQPQHF. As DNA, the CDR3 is TGTGCCAGCAGCGTAGCAGGGGATGGTCAGCCCCAGCATTTT.

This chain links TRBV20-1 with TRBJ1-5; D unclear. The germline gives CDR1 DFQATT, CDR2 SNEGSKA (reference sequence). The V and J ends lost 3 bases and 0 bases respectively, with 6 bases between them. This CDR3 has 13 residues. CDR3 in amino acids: CSASHGSNQPQHF. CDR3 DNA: TGCAGTGCTAGCCACGGTAGCAATCAGCCCCAGCATTTT.

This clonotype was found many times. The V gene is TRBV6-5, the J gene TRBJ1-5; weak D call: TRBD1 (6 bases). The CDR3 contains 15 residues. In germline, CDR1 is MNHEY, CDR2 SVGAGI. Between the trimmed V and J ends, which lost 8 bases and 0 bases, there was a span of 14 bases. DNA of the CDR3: TGTGCCAGCCCCAGCAGGGGAATTAGCAATCAGCCCCAGCATTTT. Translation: CASPSRGISNQPQHF.

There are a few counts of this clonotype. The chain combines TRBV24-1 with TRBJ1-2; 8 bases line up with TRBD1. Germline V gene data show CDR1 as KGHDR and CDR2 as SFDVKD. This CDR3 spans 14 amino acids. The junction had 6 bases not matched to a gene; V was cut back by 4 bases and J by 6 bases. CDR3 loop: CATSDGTGLNGYTF. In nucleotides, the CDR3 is TGTGCCACCAGTGACGGGACAGGTCTCAATGGCTACACCTTC.